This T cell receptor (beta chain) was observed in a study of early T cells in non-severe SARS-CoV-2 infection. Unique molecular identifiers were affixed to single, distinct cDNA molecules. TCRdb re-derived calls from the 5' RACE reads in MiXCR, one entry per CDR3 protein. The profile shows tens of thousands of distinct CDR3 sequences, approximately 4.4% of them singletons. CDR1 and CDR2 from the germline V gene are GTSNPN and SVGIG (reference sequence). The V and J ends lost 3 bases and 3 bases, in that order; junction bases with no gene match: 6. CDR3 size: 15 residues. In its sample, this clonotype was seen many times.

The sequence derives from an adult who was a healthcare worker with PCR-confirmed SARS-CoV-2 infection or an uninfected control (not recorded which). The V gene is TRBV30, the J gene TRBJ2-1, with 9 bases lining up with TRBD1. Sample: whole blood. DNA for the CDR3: TGTGCCTGGAGCCCCGGGACAGGGATCTACAATGAGCAGTTCTTC. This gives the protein CAWSPGTGIYNEQFF. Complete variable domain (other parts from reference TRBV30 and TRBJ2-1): SQTIHQWPATLVQPVGSPLSLECTVEGTSNPNLYWYRQAAGRGLQLLFYSVGIGQISSEVPQNLSASRPQDRQFILSSKKLLLSDSGFYLCAWSPGTGIYNEQFFGPGTRLTVL.